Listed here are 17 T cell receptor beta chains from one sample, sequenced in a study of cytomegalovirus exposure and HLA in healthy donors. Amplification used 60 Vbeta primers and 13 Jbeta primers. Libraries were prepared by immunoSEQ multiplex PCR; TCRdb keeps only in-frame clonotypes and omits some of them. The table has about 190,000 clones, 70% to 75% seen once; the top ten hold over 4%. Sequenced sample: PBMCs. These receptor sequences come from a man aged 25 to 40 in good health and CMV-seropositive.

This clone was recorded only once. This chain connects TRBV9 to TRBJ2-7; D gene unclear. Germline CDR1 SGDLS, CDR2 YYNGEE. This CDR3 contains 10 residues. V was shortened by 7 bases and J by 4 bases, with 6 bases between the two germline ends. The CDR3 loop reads CASGEYEQYF. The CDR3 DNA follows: TGTGCCAGCGGAGAATACGAGCAGTACTTC.

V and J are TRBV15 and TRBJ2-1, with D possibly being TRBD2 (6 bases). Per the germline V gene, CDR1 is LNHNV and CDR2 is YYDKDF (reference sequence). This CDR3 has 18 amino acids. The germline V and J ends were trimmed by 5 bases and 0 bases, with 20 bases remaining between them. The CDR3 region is CATSWAEGQGSSYNEQFF. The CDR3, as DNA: TGTGCCACCAGCTGGGCGGAGGGCCAAGGGAGCTCCTACAATGAGCAGTTCTTC. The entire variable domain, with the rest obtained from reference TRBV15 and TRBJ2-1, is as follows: DAMVIQNPRYQVTQFGKPVTLSCSQTLNHNVMYWYQQKSSQAPKLLFHYYDKDFNNEADTPDNFQSRRPNTSFCFLDIRSPGLGDTAMYLCATSWAEGQGSSYNEQFFGPGTRLTVL.

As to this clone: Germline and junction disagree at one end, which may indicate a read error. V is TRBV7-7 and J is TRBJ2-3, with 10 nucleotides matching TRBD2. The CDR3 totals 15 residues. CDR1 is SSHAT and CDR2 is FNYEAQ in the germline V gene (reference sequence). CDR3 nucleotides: TGTGCTAGCAGCTTAATGACTAGCGGGACAGATACGCAGTATTTT. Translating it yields CASSLMTSGTDTQYF.

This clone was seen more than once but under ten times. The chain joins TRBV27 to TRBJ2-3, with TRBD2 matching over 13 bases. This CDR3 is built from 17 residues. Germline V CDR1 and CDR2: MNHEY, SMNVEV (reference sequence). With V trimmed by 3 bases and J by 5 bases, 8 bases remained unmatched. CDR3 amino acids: CASSFNGLAGVGDTQYF. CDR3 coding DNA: TGTGCCAGCAGTTTTAACGGACTAGCGGGAGTAGGAGATACGCAGTATTTT.

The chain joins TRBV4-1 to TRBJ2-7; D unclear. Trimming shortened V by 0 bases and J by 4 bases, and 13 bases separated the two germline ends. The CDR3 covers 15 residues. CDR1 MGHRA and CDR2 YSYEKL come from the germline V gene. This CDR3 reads CASSQEARPGYEQYF. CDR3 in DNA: TGCGCCAGCAGCCAAGAAGCGCGGCCTGGGTACGAGCAGTACTTC.

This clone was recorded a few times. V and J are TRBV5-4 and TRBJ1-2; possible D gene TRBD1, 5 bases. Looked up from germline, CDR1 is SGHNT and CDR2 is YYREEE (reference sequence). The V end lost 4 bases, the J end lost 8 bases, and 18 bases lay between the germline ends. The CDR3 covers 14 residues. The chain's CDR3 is CASSKDPGYEGYTF. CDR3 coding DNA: TGTGCCAGCAGCAAGGACCCAGGGTATGAGGGCTACACCTTC.

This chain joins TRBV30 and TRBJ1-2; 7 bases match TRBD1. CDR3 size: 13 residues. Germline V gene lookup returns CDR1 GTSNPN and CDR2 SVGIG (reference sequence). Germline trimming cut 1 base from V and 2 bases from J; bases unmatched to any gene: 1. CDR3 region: CAWSEGQNYGYTF. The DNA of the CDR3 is TGTGCCTGGAGTGAGGGACAGAACTATGGCTACACCTTC.

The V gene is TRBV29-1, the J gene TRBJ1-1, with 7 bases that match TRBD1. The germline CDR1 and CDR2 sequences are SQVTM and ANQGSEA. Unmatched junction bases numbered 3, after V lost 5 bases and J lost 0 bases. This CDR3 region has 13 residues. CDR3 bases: TGCAGCGTTACAGGGGTTCTGAACACTGAAGCTTTCTTT. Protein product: CSVTGVLNTEAFF.

Here the CDR3 reads CASSYAGHPRETQYF. Written as DNA, the CDR3 is TGTGCCAGCAGTTACGCCGGACACCCCCGAGAGACCCAGTACTTC. J is TRBJ2-5 and V is TRBV6-5, with D perhaps matching TRBD1 (5 bases). Trimming stripped 2 bases from V and 4 bases from J, with 14 bases between. Per germline, CDR1 MNHEY and CDR2 SVGAGI. The CDR3 has 15 amino acids.

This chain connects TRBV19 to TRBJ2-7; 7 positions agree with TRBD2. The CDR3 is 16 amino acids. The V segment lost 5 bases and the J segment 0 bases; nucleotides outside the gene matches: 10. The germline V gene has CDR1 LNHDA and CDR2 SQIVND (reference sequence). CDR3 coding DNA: TGTGCCAGTAGTCCCTGGGGAGGGACCCACTCCTACGAGCAGTACTTC. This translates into CASSPWGGTHSYEQYF.

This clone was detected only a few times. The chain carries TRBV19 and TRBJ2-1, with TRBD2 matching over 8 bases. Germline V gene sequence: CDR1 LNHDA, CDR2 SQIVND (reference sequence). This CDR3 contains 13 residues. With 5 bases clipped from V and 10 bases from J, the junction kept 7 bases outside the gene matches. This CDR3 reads CASSQDQRGEQFF. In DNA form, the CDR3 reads TGTGCCAGTAGTCAGGACCAGCGGGGGGAGCAGTTCTTC.

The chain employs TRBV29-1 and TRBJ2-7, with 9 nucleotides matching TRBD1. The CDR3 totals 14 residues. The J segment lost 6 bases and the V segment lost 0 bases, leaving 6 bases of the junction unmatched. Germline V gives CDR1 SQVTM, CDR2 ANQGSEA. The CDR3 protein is CSVEDGTGSREQYF. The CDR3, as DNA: TGCAGCGTTGAAGATGGGACAGGGTCACGCGAGCAGTACTTC.

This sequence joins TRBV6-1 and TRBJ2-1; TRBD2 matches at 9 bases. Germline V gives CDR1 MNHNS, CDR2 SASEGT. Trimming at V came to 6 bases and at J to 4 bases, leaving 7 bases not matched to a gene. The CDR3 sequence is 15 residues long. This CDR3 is CASRDLAGHYNEQFF. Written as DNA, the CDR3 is TGTGCCAGCAGAGATCTAGCGGGGCATTACAATGAGCAGTTCTTC.

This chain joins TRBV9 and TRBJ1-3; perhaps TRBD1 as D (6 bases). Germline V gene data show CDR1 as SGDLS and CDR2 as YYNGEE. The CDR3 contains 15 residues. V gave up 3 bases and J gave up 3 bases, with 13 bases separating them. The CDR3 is CASSARRGGGNTIYF. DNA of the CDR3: TGTGCCAGCAGCGCCCGACGAGGGGGTGGAAACACCATATATTTT.

In nucleotides, the CDR3 is TGTGCCAGCAGTTTACTAGCGGTGACCGGGGAGCTGTTTTTT. Translating gives CASSLLAVTGELFF. V is TRBV28 and J is TRBJ2-2; TRBD2 matches 7 bases. V lost 2 bases to trimming and J lost 5 bases; unmatched junction nucleotides: 2. This CDR3 region has 14 residues. Germline V gene data show CDR1 as MDHEN and CDR2 as SYDVKM.

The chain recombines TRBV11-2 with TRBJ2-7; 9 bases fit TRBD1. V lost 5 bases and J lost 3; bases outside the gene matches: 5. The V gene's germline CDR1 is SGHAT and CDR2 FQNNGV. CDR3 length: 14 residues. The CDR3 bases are TGTGCCAGCAGCCCCCTGACAGGGGGCTACGAGCAGTACTTC. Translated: CASSPLTGGYEQYF.

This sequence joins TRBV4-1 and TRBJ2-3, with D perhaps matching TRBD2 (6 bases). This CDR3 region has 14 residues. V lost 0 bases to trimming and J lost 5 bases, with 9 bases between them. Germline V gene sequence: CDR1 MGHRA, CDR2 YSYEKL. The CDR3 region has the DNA TGCGCCAGCAGCCAAGAACTAGCAATAGATACGCAGTATTTT. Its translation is CASSQELAIDTQYF.